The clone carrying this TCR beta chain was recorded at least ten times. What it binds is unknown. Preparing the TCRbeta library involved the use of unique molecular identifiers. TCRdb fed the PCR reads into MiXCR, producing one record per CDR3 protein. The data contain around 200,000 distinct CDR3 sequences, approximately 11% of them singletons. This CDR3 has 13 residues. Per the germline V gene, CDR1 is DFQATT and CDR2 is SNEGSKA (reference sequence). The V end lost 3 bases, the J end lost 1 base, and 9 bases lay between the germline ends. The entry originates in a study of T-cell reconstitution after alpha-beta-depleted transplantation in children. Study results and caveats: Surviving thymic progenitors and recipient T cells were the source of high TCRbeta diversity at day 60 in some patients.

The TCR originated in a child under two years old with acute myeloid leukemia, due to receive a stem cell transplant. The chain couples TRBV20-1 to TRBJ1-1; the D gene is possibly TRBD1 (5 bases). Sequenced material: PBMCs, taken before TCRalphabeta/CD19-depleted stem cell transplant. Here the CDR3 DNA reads TGCAGTGCTAGGACAGACGCGAACACTGAAGCTTTCTTT. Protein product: CSARTDANTEAFF.